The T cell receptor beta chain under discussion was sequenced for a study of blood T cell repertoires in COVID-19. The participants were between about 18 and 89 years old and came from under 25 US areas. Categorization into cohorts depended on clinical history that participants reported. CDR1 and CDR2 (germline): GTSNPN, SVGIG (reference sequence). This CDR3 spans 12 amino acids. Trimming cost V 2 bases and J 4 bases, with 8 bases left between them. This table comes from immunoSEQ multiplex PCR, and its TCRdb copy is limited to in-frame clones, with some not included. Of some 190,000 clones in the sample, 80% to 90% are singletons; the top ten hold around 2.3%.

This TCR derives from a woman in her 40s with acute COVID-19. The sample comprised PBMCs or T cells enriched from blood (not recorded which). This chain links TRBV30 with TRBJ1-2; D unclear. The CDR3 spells CAWSSLLYGYTF. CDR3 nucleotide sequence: TGTGCCTGGAGTTCTCTTCTCTATGGCTACACCTTC. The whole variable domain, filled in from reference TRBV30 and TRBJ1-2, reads SQTIHQWPATLVQPVGSPLSLECTVEGTSNPNLYWYRQAAGRGLQLLFYSVGIGQISSEVPQNLSASRPQDRQFILSSKKLLLSDSGFYLCAWSSLLYGYTFGSGTRLTVV.